Each of the 2 T cell receptor beta chains below was sequenced from the same sample in a study of T cells of healthy individuals. TCRdb recomputed calls from the 5' RACE reads with MiXCR, one row per CDR3 protein. The sample yields about 60,000 distinct CDR3 sequences, roughly 17% seen once. The receptors here all came from a human donor in good health.

J is TRBJ2-2 and V is TRBV7-6, with TRBD1 as a possible D gene (5 bases). V dropped 2 bases and J dropped 6 bases, with 10 bases sitting between them. CDR1 is SGHVS and CDR2 is FNYEAQ in the germline V gene. There are 14 residues in the CDR3. This chain's CDR3 is CASSLQGSSGELFF. The CDR3 DNA sequence: TGTGCCAGCAGCTTACAGGGTTCGTCCGGGGAGCTGTTTTTT. Drawing the rest from reference TRBV7-6 and TRBJ2-2, the complete variable domain is GAGVSQSPRYKVTKRGQDVALRCDPISGHVSLYWYRQALGQGPEFLTYFNYEAQQDKSGLPNDRFSAERPEGSISTLTIQRTEQRDSAMYRCASSLQGSSGELFFGEGSRLTVL.

In this sample, this clonotype turned up many times. V gene TRBV7-2 combines with J gene TRBJ2-2; 7 nucleotides agree with TRBD1. Germline V gene lookup returns CDR1 SGHTA and CDR2 FQGNSA. V lost 4 bases to trimming and J lost 8 bases; unmatched junction nucleotides: 4. This CDR3 has 13 residues. CDR3: CASSSGQLGELFF. CDR3 nucleotide sequence: TGTGCCAGCAGCTCGGGACAGCTAGGGGAGCTGTTTTTT.